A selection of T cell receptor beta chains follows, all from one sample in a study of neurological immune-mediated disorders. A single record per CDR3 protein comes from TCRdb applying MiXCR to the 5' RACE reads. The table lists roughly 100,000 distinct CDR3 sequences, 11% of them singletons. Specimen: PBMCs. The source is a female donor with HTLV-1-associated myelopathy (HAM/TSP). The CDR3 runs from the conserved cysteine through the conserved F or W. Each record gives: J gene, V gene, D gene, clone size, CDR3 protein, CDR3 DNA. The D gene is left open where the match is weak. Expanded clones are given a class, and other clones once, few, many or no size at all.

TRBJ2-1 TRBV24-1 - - CASSDLGQLDNEQFF TGTGCCTCCAGTGATTTGGGGCAGCTAGACAATGAGCAGTTCTTC
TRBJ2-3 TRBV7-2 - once CASSPGRDRDTQYF TGTGCCAGCAGCCCCGGACGGGACCGGGATACGCAGTATTTT
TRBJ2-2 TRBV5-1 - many CASSLGGSGTYTGELFF TGCGCCAGCAGCCTGGGGGGGTCCGGGACATACACCGGGGAGCTGTTTTTT
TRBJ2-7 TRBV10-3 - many CAIKNRADFEEQYF TGTGCCATCAAAAACCGGGCGGATTTCGAAGAGCAGTACTTC
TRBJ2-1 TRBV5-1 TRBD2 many CASSLDGGGGNEQFF TGCGCCAGCAGCTTGGATGGCGGGGGAGGGAATGAGCAGTTCTTC
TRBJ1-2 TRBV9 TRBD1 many CASSVAGQGDGYTF TGTGCCAGCAGCGTAGCGGGACAGGGGGATGGCTACACCTTC
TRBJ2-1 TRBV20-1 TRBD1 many CSARDTTGTGDEQFF TGCAGTGCTAGAGATACAACCGGGACAGGGGATGAGCAGTTCTTC
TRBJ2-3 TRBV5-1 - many CASSPTGTSTDTQYF TGCGCCAGCAGCCCCACAGGGACTAGCACAGATACGCAGTATTTT
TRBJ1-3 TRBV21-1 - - CASSKALPGQLPGNTIYF TGTGCCAGCAGCAAAGCGCTCCCGGGACAGTTACCTGGAAACACCATATATTTT
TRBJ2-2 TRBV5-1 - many CASSTRTTTNTGELFF TGCGCCAGCAGCACCCGGACTACCACGAACACCGGGGAGCTGTTTTTT
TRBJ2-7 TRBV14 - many CASSQASEQYF TGTGCCAGCAGCCAGGCCTCCGAGCAGTACTTC
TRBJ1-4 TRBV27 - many CASSLLGSGEKLFF TGTGCCAGCAGTTTATTGGGTAGTGGTGAAAAACTGTTTTTT
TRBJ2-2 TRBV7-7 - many CASSLGEGLLTGELFF TGTGCCAGCAGCTTAGGGGAAGGCCTCCTCACCGGGGAGCTGTTTTTT
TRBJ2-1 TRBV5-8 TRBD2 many CASSQTSGAYNEQFF TGTGCCAGCAGTCAGACTAGCGGGGCCTACAATGAGCAGTTCTTC
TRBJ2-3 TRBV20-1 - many CSATPIHGEVDTQYF TGCAGTGCAACCCCTATTCACGGGGAGGTAGATACGCAGTATTTT
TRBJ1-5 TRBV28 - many CASSLLTGLDKPQHF TGTGCCAGCAGTTTACTTACAGGCCTTGATAAGCCCCAGCATTTT
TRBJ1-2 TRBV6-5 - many CAIPAWGNYGYTF TGTGCCATACCAGCATGGGGGAACTATGGCTACACCTTC
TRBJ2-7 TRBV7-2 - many CASSFDDSSYEQYF TGTGCCAGCAGCTTTGATGATAGCTCCTACGAGCAGTACTTC
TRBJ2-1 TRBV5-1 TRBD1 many CASSPGTEAYNEQFF TGCGCCAGCAGCCCCGGGACAGAAGCCTACAATGAGCAGTTCTTC
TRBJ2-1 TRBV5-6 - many CASSLAMEQFF TGTGCCAGCAGCTTGGCTATGGAGCAGTTCTTC
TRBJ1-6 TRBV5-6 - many CASSLGTVNSPLHF TGTGCCAGCAGCTTGGGGACAGTTAATTCACCCCTCCACTTT
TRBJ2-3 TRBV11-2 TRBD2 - CASSLGGGFDTQYF TGTGCCAGCAGCTTAGGCGGGGGATTCGATACGCAGTATTTT
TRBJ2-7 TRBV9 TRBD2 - CASSVVGRTSGGYSYEQYF TGTGCCAGCAGCGTAGTGGGTCGGACTAGCGGGGGGTACTCCTACGAGCAGTACTTC
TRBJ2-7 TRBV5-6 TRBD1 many CASSLGTGVRTYEQYF TGTGCCAGCAGCTTGGGGACAGGGGTCAGGACCTACGAGCAGTACTTC
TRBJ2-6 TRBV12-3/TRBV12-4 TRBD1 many CASSSRQGARGANVLTF TGTGCCAGCAGCAGTAGACAGGGGGCGCGGGGGGCCAACGTCCTGACTTTC
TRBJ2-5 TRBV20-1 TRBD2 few CSAHSGGGPQETQYF TGCAGTGCCCACAGCGGCGGGGGGCCTCAAGAGACCCAGTACTTC
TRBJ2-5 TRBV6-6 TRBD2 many CASRSGEGETQYF TGTGCCAGCCGAAGCGGGGAGGGGGAGACCCAGTACTTC
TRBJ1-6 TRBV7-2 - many CASSPWQSSYNSPLHF TGTGCCAGCAGCCCCTGGCAGAGCTCCTATAATTCACCCCTCCACTTT
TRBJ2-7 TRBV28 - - CASSRRGEQYF TGTGCCAGCAGCCGGCGTGGCGAGCAGTACTTC
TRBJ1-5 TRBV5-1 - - CASSGGPNQTQHF TGCGCCAGCAGCGGGGGGCCTAATCAGACCCAGCATTTT
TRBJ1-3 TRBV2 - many CASSEARGSGNTIYF TGTGCCAGCAGTGAAGCGCGGGGCTCTGGAAACACCATATATTTT
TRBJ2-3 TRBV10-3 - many CAISESGQAGTDTQYF TGTGCCATCAGTGAGAGCGGCCAGGCCGGCACAGATACGCAGTATTTT
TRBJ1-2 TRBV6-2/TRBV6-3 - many CATRNRKNNYGYTF TGTGCCACCCGAAACAGAAAGAATAACTATGGCTACACCTTC
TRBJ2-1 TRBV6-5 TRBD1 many CASSYPVSGGYNEQFF TGTGCCAGCAGTTACCCGGTGTCAGGGGGTTACAATGAGCAGTTCTTC
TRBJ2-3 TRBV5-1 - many CASSLRATEKVTDTQYF TGCGCCAGCAGCTTGCGGGCGACAGAGAAGGTCACAGATACGCAGTATTTT
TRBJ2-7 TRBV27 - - CASSRIRSYEQYF TGTGCCAGCAGTCGTATTCGATCCTACGAGCAGTACTTC
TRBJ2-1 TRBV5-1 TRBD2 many CASRDIAGGPINEQFF TGCGCCAGCAGAGATATAGCGGGGGGGCCCATCAATGAGCAGTTCTTC
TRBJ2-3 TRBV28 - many CASSLGLDLDTQYF TGTGCCAGCAGTTTAGGTCTGGACTTGGATACGCAGTATTTT
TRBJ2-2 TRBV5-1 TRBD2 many CASNRVAGNTGELFF TGCGCCAGCAACCGAGTAGCGGGGAACACCGGGGAGCTGTTTTTT
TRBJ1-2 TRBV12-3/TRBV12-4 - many CASSPSTNYGYTF TGTGCCAGCAGTCCCTCAACTAACTATGGCTACACCTTC
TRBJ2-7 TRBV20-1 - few CSARFGGNAYEQYF TGCAGTGCTAGATTCGGGGGAAACGCCTACGAGCAGTACTTC
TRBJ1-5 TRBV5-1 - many CASSLVDSVSSNQPQHF TGCGCCAGCAGCTTGGTAGATAGTGTATCTAGCAATCAGCCCCAGCATTTT
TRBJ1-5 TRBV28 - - CASSTTGTQPQHF TGTGCCAGCAGTACTACAGGGACCCAGCCCCAGCATTTT
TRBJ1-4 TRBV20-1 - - CSARGWGVENEKLIF TGCAGTGCTAGAGGCTGGGGGGTAGAGAATGAAAAACTGATTTTT
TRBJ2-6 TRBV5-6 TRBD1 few CASKQGAGANVLTF TGTGCCAGCAAACAGGGGGCTGGGGCCAACGTCCTGACTTTC
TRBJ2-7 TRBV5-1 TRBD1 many CASSSQTGEDEQYF TGCGCCAGCAGCTCCCAGACAGGGGAAGACGAGCAGTACTTC
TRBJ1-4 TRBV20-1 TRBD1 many CSATDREVVF TGCAGTGCTACCGACAGGGAGGTGGTTTTT
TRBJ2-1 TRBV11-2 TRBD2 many CASSLGLLAGGGHNEQFF TGTGCCAGCAGCTTAGGGCTACTAGCGGGGGGGGGTCACAATGAGCAGTTCTTC
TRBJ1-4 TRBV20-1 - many CSARDPYQGEKLFF TGCAGTGCTAGAGATCCCTACCAGGGTGAAAAACTGTTTTTT